The 12 T cell receptor beta chains presented below share a single source sample, sequenced in a study of identical twins. TCRdb analysed the 5' RACE reads with MiXCR anew, one entry per CDR3 protein. The table lists hundreds of thousands of distinct CDR3 sequences, about 20% of them singletons. These sequences were also reported in another study, on T cells expressing NK-cell markers.

The sample consisted of PBMCs. These receptors all stem from a woman younger than 35 in good health.

This chain connects TRBV20-1 to TRBJ2-7; 12 nucleotides agree with TRBD2. The CDR3 runs 14 residues. V lost 4 bases, J lost 2 bases, and 3 bases stayed unmatched. The germline CDR1 and CDR2 sequences are DFQATT and SNEGSKA (reference sequence). CDR3 sequence reads: CSAKTSGGTYEQYF. The CDR3 DNA reads as TGCAGTGCTAAGACTAGCGGGGGAACCTACGAGCAGTACTTC.

This clonotype was seen many times. This chain links TRBV7-2 with TRBJ2-1; TRBD2 might be the D (5 bases). Per the germline V gene, CDR1 is SGHTA and CDR2 is FQGNSA. The CDR3 consists of 14 residues. The V and J ends lost 5 bases and 3 bases respectively, with 11 bases between them. The CDR3 coding sequence is TGTGCCAGCAGCCTGGGAGCGGTCTACAATGAGCAGTTCTTC. Translation: CASSLGAVYNEQFF.

The chain links TRBV24-1 to TRBJ2-1, with D perhaps given as TRBD1 or TRBD2 (7 bases each). This CDR3 region has 16 residues. Trimming shortened V by 3 bases and J by 4 bases, and 15 bases separated the two germline ends. CDR1 KGHDR and CDR2 SFDVKD come from the germline V gene. DNA of the CDR3: TGTGCCACCAGTGATCCCCAGGGGGGGGGGTACAATGAGCAGTTCTTC. Translation: CATSDPQGGGYNEQFF.

The chain joins TRBV7-2 to TRBJ2-7, with 7 positions matching TRBD2. The CDR3 runs 15 residues. Germline CDR1 and CDR2: SGHTA and FQGNSA. V lost 1 base and J lost 0; bases outside the gene matches: 3. This chain's CDR3 is CASSLGRESSYEQYF. Here the CDR3 DNA reads TGTGCCAGCAGCTTAGGGCGGGAGTCCTCCTACGAGCAGTACTTC.

The chain uses TRBV7-2 and TRBJ2-3, with 7 bases identical to TRBD2. The CDR3 extends over 13 amino acids. The germline CDR1 and CDR2 sequences are SGHTA and FQGNSA. V lost 3 bases, J lost 8 bases, and 5 bases stayed unmatched. CDR3 in DNA: TGTGCCAGCAGCTTCGCGGGAGTTGCTACGCAGTATTTT. Translated, it gives CASSFAGVATQYF.

The rearrangement joins TRBV6-4 to TRBJ2-1; D gene unclear. CDR1 is MRHNA, CDR2 SNTAGT, per germline. The CDR3 spans 13 residues. Trimming removed 3 bases at V and 9 bases at J, with 12 bases between. As DNA, the CDR3 is TGTGCCAGCAGTGAAAGAGTGCAAGGTGAGCAGTTCTTC. It is translated as CASSERVQGEQFF.

V is TRBV12-3 or TRBV12-4 and J is TRBJ1-1, with TRBD1 identical over 8 bases. Trimming removed 5 bases from V and 1 base from J; junction bases left unmatched: 6. This CDR3 is 15 amino acids long. CDR3 nucleotide sequence: TGTGCCAGCAGTGAGGACAGGGCAGGGAACACTGAAGCTTTCTTT. Encoded protein: CASSEDRAGNTEAFF.

This clonotype was recorded a few times. This chain uses TRBV29-1 with TRBJ2-7; no reliable D call. This CDR3 has 11 amino acids. Germline CDR1 is SQVTM and CDR2 is ANQGSEA. V was cut by 4 bases and J by 3 bases, with 7 bases left in between. CDR3 bases: TGCAGCGTTGTGGCCAGCTACGAGCAGTACTTC. Translated: CSVVASYEQYF.

The chain links TRBV6-2 or TRBV6-3 to TRBJ1-5; 9 bases match TRBD1. Trimming took 7 bases from V and 6 from J; bases not matched to a gene: 7. Germline V gene sequence: CDR1 MNHEY, CDR2 SVGEGT. The CDR3 length is 14 residues. CDR3: CASTGTGYSQPQHF. The DNA for the CDR3 is TGTGCCAGCACCGGGACAGGGTATTCTCAGCCCCAGCATTTT.

The chain joins TRBV7-2 to TRBJ2-7, with D unclear. The V end was cut by 2 bases, the J end by 2 bases, with 7 bases between. Germline-derived CDR1 and CDR2 are SGHTA and FQGNSA. The CDR3 covers 13 residues. The CDR3 bases are TGTGCCAGCAGCTTAACCAGAACCTACGAGCAGTACTTC. It translates to CASSLTRTYEQYF.

The chain recombines TRBV7-9 with TRBJ1-6, with 7 positions matching TRBD1. This CDR3 is 15 amino acids long. From germline, CDR1 is SEHNR and CDR2 FQNEAQ (reference sequence). Losses at the gene ends were 3 bases for V and 6 bases for J; bases not matched to a gene: 5. CDR3 nucleotides: TGTGCCAGCAGCTTGGGACAGTTATTTAATTCACCCCTCCACTTT. Its translation is CASSLGQLFNSPLHF.

The chain couples TRBV10-3 to TRBJ1-5; D may be TRBD1 (6 bases). V lost 4 bases, J lost 0 bases, and 16 bases lay in between. The CDR3 consists of 17 residues. The germline V gene encodes CDR1 ENHRY and CDR2 SYGVKD. The CDR3 DNA follows: TGTGCCATCAGTGTAGGATTCACAGGGAATAGCAATCAGCCCCAGCATTTT. As protein: CAISVGFTGNSNQPQHF.